The clone carrying this T cell receptor (beta chain) was seen at least ten times. The germline CDR1 and CDR2 sequences are LNHDA and SQIVND (reference sequence). Trimming shortened V by 9 bases and J by 4 bases, and 19 bases separated the two germline ends. CDR3 length equals 16 residues. These data are taken from a study of T-cell memory formation after mild COVID-19. TCRdb recomputed calls from the 5' RACE reads with MiXCR, one row per CDR3 protein. In the table there are some 15,000 distinct CDR3 sequences, approximately 19% of which are singletons. The chain employs TRBV19 and TRBJ2-6; either TRBD1 or TRBD2 may fit D (6 bases each). The TCR originated in an adult woman who had mild COVID-19 (a few samples of this study predate the infection). Cell type and time point are not known. The specimen sequenced was PBMCs or a T cell subset sorted from them (not recorded which). The CDR3 sequence: CASSRTGARGANVLTF. The DNA of the CDR3 is TGTGCCAGCTCCCGAACGGGGGCTAGGGGGGCCAACGTCCTGACTTTC.